This T cell receptor beta chain was identified in a study of blood T cell repertoires in COVID-19. Only in-frame clones appear in the TCRdb table, and some are missing; sequencing was by immunoSEQ multiplex PCR. The sample contains hundreds of thousands of clones, approximately 91% of which appear only once. This CDR3 is 15 amino acids long. The chain employs TRBV21-1 and TRBJ1-2. TRBV21-1 is a recognized pseudogene. The specimen was peripheral blood. The source of this sequence is a human donor in a cohort sampled during active COVID-19. The CDR3 loop reads CASSKRIRGHYGYTF. DNA for the CDR3: TGTGCCAGCAGCAAAAGGATTCGGGGTCACTATGGCTACACCTTC.